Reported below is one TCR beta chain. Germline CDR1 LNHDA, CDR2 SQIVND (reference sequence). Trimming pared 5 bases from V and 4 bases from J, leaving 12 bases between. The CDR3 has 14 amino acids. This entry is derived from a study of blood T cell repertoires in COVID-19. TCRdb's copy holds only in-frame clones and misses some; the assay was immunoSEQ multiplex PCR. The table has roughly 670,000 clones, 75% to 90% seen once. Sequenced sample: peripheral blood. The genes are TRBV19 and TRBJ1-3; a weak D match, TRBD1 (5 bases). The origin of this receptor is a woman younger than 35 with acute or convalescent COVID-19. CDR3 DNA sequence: TGTGCCAGTAGTGCGTCAGGGTCGGGAAACACCATATATTTT. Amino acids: CASSASGSGNTIYF.